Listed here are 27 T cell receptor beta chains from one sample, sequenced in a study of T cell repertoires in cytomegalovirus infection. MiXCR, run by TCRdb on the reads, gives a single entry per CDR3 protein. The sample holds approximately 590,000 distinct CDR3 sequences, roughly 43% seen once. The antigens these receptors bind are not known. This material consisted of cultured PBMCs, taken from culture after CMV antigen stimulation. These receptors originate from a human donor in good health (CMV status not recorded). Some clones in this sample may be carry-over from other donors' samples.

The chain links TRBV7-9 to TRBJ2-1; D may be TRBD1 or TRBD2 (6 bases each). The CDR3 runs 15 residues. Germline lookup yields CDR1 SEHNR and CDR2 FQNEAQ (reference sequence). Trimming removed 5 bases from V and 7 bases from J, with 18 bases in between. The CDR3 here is CASSPPRGAGNEQFF. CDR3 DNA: TGTGCCAGCAGCCCACCGAGGGGGGCGGGAAATGAGCAGTTCTTC.

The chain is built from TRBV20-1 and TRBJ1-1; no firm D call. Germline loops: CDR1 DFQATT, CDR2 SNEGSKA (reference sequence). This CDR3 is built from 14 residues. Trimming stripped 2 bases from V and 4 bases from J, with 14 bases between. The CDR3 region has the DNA TGCAGTGCTAGACCGCACGGGCGTCGCACTGAAGCTTTCTTT. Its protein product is CSARPHGRRTEAFF.

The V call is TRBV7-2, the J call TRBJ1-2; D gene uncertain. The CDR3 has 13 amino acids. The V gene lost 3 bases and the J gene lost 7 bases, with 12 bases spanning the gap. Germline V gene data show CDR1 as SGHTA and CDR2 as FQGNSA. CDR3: CASSFSPSGGYTF. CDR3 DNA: TGTGCCAGCAGCTTTAGCCCGAGTGGTGGCTACACCTTC. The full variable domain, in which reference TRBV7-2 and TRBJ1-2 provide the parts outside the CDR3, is GAGVSQSPSNKVTEKGKDVELRCDPISGHTALYWYRQSLGQGLEFLIYFQGNSAPDKSGLPSDRFSAERTGGSVSTLTIQRTQQEDSAVYLCASSFSPSGGYTFGSGTRLTVV.

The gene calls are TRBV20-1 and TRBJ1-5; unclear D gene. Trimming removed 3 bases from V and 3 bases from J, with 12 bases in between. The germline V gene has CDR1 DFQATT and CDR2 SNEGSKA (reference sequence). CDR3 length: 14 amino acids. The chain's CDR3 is CSARGRNHNQPQHF. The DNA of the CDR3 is TGCAGTGCTAGGGGGAGGAACCACAATCAGCCCCAGCATTTT.

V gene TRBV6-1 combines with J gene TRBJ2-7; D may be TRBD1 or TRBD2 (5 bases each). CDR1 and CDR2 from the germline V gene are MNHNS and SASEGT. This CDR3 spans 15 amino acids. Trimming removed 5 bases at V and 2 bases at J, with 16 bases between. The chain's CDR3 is CASSHRDGRPYEQYF. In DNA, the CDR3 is TGTGCCAGCAGTCACCGGGACGGACGGCCCTACGAGCAGTACTTC.

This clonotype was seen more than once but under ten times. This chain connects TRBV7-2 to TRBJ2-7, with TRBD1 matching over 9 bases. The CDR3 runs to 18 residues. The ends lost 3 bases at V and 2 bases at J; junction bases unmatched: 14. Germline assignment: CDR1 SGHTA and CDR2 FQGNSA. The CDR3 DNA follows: TGTGCCAGCAGCTTGGGGACAGGGAGGGGTGAAAACCCCTACGAGCAGTACTTC. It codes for CASSLGTGRGENPYEQYF.

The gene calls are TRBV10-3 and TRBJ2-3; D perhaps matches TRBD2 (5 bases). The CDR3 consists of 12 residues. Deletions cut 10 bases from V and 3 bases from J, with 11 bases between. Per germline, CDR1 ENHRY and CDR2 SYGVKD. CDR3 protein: CATTPGTDTQYF. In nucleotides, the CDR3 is TGTGCCACCACCCCGGGAACAGATACGCAGTATTTT.

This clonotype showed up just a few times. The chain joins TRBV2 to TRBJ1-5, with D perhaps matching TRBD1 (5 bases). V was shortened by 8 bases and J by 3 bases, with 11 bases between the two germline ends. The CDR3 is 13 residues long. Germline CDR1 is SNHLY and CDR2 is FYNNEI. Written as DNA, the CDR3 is TGTGCCAGCCGAGGACAAACCAATCAGCCCCAGCATTTT. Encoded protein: CASRGQTNQPQHF. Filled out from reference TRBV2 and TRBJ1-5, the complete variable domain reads EPEVTQTPSHQVTQMGQEVILRCVPISNHLYFYWYRQILGQKVEFLVSFYNNEISEKSEIFDDQFSVERPDGSNFTLKIRSTKLEDSAMYFCASRGQTNQPQHFGDGTRLSIL.

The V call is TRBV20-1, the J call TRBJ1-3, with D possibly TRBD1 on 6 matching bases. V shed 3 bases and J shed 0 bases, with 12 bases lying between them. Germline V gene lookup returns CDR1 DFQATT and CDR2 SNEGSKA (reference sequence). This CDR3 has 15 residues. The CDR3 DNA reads TGCAGTGCTAGTTGGACAGCCCTCTCTGGAAACACCATATATTTT. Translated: CSASWTALSGNTIYF.

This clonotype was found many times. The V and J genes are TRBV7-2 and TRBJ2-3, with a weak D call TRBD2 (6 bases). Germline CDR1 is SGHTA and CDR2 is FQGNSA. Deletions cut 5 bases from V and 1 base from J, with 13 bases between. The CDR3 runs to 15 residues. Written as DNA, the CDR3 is TGTGCCAGCAGCCTGGAGGGGACTCGCACAGATACGCAGTATTTT. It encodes CASSLEGTRTDTQYF.

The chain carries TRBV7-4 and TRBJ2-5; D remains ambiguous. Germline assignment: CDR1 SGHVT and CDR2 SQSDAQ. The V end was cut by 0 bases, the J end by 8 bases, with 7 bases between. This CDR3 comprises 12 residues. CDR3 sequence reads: CASSLAEATQYF. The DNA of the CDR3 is TGTGCCAGCAGCTTAGCAGAGGCAACCCAGTACTTC.

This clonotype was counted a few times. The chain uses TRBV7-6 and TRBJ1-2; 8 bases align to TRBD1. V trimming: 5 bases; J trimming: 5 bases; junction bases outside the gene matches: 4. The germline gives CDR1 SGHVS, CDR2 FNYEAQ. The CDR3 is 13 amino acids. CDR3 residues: CASSPGQEYGYTF. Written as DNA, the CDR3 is TGTGCCAGCAGCCCGGGACAGGAGTATGGCTACACCTTC.

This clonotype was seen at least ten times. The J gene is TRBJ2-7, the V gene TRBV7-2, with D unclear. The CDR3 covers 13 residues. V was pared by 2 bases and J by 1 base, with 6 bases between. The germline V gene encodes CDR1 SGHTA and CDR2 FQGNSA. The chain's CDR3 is CASSLTLSYEQYF. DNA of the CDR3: TGTGCCAGCAGCTTAACATTATCCTACGAGCAGTACTTC.

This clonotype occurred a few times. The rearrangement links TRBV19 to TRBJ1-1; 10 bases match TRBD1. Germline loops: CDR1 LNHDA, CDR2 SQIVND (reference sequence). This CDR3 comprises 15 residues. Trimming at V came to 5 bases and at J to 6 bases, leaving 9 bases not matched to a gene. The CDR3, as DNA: TGTGCCAGTAGTTTTCCGGGACAGGGGACGGCTGAAGCTTTCTTT. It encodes CASSFPGQGTAEAFF. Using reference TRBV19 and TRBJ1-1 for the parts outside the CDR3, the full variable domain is DGGITQSPKYLFRKEGQNVTLSCEQNLNHDAMYWYRQDPGQGLRLIYYSQIVNDFQKGDIAEGYSVSREKKESFPLTVTSAQKNPTAFYLCASSFPGQGTAEAFFGQGTRLTVV.

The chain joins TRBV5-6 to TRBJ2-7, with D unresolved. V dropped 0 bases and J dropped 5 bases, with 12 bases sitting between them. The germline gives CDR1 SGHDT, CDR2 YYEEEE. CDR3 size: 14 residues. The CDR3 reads CASSLERIFHEQYF. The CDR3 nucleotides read TGTGCCAGCAGCTTGGAGCGCATCTTCCACGAGCAGTACTTC.

The chain's CDR3 is CASQTLPSAGNTIYF. The CDR3 nucleotides read TGCGCCAGCCAGACTCTCCCCAGCGCTGGAAACACCATATATTTT. The chain uses TRBV5-1 and TRBJ1-3; D unresolved. With 7 bases removed from V and 2 bases from J, the gap between germline ends came to 16 bases. The germline V gene encodes CDR1 SGHRS and CDR2 YFSETQ. CDR3 length: 15 residues.

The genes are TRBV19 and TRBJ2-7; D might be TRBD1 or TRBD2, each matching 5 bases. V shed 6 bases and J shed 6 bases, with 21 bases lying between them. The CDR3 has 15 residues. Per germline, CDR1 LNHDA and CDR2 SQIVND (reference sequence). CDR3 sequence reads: CASSLTPGRSGEQYF. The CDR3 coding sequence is TGTGCCAGTAGCCTCACCCCGGGACGGTCGGGCGAGCAGTACTTC.

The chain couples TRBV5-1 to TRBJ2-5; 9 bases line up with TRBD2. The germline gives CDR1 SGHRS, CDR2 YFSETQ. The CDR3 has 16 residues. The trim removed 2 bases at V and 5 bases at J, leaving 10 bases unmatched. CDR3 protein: CASSFGASGVAETQYF. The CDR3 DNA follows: TGCGCCAGCAGCTTCGGTGCTAGCGGGGTGGCGGAGACCCAGTACTTC.

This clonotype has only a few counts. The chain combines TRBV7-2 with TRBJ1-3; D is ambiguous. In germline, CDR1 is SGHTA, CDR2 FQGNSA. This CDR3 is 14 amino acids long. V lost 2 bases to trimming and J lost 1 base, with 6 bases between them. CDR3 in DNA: TGTGCCAGCAGCTTACGTCCATCTGGAAACACCATATATTTT. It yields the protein CASSLRPSGNTIYF.

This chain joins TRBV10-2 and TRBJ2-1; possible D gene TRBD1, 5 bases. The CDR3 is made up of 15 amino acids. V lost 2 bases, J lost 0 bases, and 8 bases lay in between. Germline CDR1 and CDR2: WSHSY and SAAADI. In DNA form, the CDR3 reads TGCGCCAGCAGTGAGGAAGGGGCCTCCTACAATGAGCAGTTCTTC. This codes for CASSEEGASYNEQFF.

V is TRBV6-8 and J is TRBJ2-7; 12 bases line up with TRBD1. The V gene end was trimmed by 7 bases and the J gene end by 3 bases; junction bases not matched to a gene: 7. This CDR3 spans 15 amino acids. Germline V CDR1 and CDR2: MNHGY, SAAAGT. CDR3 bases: TGTGCCAGCACCAGGGGGACAGGGGGCTTCTACGAGCAGTACTTC. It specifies CASTRGTGGFYEQYF.

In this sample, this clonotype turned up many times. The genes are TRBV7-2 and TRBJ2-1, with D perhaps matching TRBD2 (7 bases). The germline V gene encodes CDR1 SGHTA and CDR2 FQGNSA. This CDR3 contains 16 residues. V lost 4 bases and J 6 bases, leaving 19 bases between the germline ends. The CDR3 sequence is CASSSRRRGRVNEQFF. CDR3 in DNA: TGTGCCAGCAGCTCCCGTCGGAGGGGGAGGGTCAATGAGCAGTTCTTC. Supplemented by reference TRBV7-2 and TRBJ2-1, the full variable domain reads GAGVSQSPSNKVTEKGKDVELRCDPISGHTALYWYRQSLGQGLEFLIYFQGNSAPDKSGLPSDRFSAERTGGSVSTLTIQRTQQEDSAVYLCASSSRRRGRVNEQFFGPGTRLTVL.

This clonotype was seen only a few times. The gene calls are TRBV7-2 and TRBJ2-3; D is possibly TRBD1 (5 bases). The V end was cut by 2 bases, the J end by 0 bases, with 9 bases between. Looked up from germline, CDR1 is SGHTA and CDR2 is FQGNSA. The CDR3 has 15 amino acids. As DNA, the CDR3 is TGTGCCAGCAGCTTATTCGCAGGGAGCACAGATACGCAGTATTTT. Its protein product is CASSLFAGSTDTQYF.

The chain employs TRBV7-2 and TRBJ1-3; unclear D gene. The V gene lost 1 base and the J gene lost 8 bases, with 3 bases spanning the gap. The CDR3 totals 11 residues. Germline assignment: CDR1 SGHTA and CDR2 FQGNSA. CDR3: CASSLVDTIYF. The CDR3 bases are TGTGCCAGCAGCTTAGTAGACACCATATATTTT.

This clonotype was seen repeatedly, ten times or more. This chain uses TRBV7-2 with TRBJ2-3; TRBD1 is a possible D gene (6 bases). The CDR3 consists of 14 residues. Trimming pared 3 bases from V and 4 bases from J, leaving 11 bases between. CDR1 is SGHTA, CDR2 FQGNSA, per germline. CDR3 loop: CASSFAEGADTQYF. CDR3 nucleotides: TGTGCCAGCAGCTTTGCCGAGGGGGCAGATACGCAGTATTTT.

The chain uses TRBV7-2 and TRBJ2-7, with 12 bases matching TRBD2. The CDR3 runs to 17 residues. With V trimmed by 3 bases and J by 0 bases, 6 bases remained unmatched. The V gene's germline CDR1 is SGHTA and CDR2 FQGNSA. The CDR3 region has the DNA TGTGCCAGCAGCTTCGGACTAGCGGGAACTAGCTCCTACGAGCAGTACTTC. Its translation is CASSFGLAGTSSYEQYF.

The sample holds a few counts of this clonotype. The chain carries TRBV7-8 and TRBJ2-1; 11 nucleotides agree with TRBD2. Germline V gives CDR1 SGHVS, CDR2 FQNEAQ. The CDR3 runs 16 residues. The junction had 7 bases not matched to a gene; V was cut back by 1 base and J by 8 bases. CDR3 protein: CASSLVRLAGRDEQFF. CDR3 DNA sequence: TGTGCCAGCAGCTTAGTTCGACTAGCGGGAAGGGATGAGCAGTTCTTC.